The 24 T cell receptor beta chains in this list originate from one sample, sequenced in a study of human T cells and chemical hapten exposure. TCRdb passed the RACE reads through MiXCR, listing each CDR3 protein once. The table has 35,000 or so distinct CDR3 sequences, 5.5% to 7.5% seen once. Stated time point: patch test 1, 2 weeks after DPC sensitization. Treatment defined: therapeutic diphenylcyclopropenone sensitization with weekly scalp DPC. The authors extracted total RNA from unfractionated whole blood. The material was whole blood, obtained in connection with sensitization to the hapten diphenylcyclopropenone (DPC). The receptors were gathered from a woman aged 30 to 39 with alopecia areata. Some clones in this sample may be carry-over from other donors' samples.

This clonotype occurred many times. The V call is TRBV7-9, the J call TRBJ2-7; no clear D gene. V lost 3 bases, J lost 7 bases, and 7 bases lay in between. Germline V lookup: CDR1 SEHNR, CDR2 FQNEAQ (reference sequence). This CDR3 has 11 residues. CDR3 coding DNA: TGTGCCAGCAGCTTTTCGACAGAGCAGTACTTC. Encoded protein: CASSFSTEQYF.

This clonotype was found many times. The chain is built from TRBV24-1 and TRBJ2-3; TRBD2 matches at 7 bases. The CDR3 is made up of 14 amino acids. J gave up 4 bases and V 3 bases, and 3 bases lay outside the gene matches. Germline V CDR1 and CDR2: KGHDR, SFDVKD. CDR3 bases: TGTGCCACCAGTGATCGAGCGGGACCAGATACGCAGTATTTT. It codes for CATSDRAGPDTQYF.

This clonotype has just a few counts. The CDR3 DNA follows: TGTGCCAGCAGTTTAAGGTCAGGGGGCAAAAACGAGCAGTACTTC. Its protein is CASSLRSGGKNEQYF. The chain employs TRBV28 and TRBJ2-7; TRBD1 matches at 8 bases. Germline CDR1 MDHEN, CDR2 SYDVKM. With 2 bases clipped from V and 5 bases from J, the junction kept 8 bases outside the gene matches. The CDR3 runs to 15 residues.

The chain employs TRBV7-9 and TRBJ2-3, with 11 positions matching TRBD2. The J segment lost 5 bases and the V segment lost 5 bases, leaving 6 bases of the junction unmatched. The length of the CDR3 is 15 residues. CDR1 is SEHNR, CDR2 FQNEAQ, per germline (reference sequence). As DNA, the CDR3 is TGTGCCAGCAGCCCTAGCGGGGGGTCGGGAGATACGCAGTATTTT. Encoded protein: CASSPSGGSGDTQYF.

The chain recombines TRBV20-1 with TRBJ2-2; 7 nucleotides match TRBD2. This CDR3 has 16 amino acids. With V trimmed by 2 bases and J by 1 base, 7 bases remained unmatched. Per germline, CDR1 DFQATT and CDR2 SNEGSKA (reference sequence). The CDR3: CSARRVVAGNTGELFF. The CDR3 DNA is TGCAGTGCTAGAAGGGTGGTAGCGGGGAACACCGGGGAGCTGTTTTTT.

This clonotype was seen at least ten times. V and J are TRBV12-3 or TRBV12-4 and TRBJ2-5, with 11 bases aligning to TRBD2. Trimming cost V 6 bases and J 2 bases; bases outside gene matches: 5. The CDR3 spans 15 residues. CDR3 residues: CASRSGLAGQETQYF. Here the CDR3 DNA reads TGTGCCAGCAGATCCGGACTAGCGGGTCAAGAGACCCAGTACTTC.

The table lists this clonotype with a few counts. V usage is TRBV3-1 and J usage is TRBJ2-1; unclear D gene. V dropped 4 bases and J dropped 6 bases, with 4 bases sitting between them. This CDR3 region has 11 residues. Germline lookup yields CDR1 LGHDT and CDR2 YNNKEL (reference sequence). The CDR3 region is CASSRGNEQFF. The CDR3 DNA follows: TGTGCCAGCAGCCGCGGCAATGAGCAGTTCTTC.

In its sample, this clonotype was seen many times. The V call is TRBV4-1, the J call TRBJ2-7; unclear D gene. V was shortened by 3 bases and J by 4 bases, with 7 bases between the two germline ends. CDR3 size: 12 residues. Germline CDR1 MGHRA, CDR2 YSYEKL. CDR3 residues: CASSHPNYEQYF. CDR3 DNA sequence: TGCGCCAGCAGCCACCCGAATTACGAGCAGTACTTC.

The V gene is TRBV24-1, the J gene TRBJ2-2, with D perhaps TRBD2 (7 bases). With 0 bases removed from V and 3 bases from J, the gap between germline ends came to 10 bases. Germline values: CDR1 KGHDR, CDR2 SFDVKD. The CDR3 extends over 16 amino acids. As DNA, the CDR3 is TGTGCCACCAGTGATTTGAAGGGGGGGTACACCGGGGAGCTGTTTTTT. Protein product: CATSDLKGGYTGELFF.

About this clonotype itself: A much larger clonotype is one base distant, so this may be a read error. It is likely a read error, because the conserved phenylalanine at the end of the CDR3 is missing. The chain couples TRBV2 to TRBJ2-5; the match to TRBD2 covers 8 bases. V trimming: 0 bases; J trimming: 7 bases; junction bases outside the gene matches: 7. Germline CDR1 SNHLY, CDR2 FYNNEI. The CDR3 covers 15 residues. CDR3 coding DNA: TGTGCCAGCAGTGAAGCACTAGCGGAATTGGTGACCCAGTACTCC. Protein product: CASSEALAELVTQYS.

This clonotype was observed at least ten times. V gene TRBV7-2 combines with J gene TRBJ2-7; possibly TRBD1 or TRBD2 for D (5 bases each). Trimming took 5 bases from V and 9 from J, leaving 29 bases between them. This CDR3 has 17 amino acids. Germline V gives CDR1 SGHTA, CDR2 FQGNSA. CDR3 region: CASSKLDTRIPNAGQYF. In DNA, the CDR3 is TGTGCCAGCAGCAAGCTGGACACCCGAATCCCGAATGCGGGGCAGTACTTC.

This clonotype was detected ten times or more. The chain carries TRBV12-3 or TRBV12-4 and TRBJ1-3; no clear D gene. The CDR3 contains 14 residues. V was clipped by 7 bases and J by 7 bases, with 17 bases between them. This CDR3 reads CASTSFGSANTIYF. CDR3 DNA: TGTGCCAGCACTAGCTTTGGTAGCGCGAACACCATATATTTT.

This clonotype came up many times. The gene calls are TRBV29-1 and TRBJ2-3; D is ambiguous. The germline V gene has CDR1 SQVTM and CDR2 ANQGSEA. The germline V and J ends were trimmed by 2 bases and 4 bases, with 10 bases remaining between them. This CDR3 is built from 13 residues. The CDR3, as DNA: TGCAGCGTTGAACTGGGTCTCTCAGATACGCAGTATTTT. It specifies CSVELGLSDTQYF.

The CDR3 spells CASSQKLGYEQYF. Here the CDR3 DNA reads TGCGCCAGCAGCCAGAAGCTTGGGTACGAGCAGTACTTC. This rearrangement joins TRBV4-3 to TRBJ2-7; D is unresolved. CDR1 is LGHNA and CDR2 is YSLEER in the germline V gene. The CDR3 is made up of 13 amino acids. V was clipped by 3 bases and J by 4 bases, with 10 bases between them.

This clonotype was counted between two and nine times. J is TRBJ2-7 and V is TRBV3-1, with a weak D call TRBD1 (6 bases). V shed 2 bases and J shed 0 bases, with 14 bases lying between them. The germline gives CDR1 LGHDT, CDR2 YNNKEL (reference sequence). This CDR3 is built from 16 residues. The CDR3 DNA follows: TGTGCCAGCAGCCAAAGCGACAGGTTGAGCTCCTACGAGCAGTACTTC. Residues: CASSQSDRLSSYEQYF.

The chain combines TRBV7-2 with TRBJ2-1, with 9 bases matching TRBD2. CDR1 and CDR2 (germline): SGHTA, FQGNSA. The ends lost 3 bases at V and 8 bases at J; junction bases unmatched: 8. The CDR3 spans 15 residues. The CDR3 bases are TGTGCCAGCAGCTTTGGGCGGGGGGGCCCTTATGAGCAGTTCTTC. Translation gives CASSFGRGGPYEQFF.

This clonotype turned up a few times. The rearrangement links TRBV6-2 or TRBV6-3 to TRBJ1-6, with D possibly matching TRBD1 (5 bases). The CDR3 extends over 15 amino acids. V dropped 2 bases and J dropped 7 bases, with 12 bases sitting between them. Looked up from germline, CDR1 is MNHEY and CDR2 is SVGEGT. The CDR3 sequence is CASSYRGVNNSPLHF. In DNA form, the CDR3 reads TGTGCCAGCAGTTACCGGGGGGTAAACAATTCACCCCTCCACTTT.

Written as DNA, the CDR3 is TGCGCCAGCAGCCAAGAGCGGACAGGAGTCTATGGCTACACCTTC. This gives the protein CASSQERTGVYGYTF. The chain employs TRBV4-3 and TRBJ1-2; 7 nucleotides line up with TRBD1. V gave up 0 bases and J gave up 4 bases; unmatched junction bases: 5. CDR1 and CDR2 (germline): LGHNA, YSLEER. This CDR3 is built from 15 residues.

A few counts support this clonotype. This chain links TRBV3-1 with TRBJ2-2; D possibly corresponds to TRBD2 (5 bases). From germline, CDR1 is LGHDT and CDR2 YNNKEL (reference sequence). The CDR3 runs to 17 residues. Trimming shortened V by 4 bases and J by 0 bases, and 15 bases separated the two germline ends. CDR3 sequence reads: CASSPPAGGTNTGELFF. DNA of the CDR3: TGTGCCAGCAGCCCCCCCGCGGGCGGAACGAACACCGGGGAGCTGTTTTTT.

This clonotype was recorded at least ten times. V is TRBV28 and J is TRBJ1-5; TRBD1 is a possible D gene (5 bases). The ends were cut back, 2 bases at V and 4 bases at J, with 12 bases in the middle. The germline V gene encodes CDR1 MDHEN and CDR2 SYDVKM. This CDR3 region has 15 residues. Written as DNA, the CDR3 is TGTGCCAGCAGTTTACCGGGGGTAGGAAATCAGCCCCAGCATTTT. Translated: CASSLPGVGNQPQHF. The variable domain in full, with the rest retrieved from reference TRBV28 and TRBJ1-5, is DVKVTQSSRYLVKRTGEKVFLECVQDMDHENMFWYRQDPGLGLRLIYFSYDVKMKEKGDIPEGYSVSREKKERFSLILESASTNQTSMYLCASSLPGVGNQPQHFGDGTRLSIL.

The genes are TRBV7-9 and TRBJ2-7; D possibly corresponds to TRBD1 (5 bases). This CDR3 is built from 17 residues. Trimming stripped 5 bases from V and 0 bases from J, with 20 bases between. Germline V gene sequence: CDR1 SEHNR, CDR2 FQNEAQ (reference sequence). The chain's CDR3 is CASSPTDSDVSSYEQYF. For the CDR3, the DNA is TGTGCCAGCAGCCCGACCGACAGTGATGTAAGCTCCTACGAGCAGTACTTC.

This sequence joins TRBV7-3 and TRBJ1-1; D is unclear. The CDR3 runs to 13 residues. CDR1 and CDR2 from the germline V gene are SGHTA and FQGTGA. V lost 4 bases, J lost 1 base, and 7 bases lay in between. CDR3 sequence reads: CASSSDTNTEAFF. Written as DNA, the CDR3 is TGTGCCAGCAGCTCCGACACGAACACTGAAGCTTTCTTT.

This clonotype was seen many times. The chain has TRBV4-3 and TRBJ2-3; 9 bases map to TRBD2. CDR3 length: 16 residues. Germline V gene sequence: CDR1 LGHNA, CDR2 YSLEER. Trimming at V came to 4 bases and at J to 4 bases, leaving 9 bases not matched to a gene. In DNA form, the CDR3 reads TGCGCCAGCAGCCGAGAAGCGGGGGGATACCCAGATACGCAGTATTTT. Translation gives CASSREAGGYPDTQYF.

The CDR3 DNA reads as TGTGCCAGCAGCTTAGAGGGACACTCGCAGGATACGCAGTATTTT. Translating gives CASSLEGHSQDTQYF. The chain couples TRBV11-2 to TRBJ2-3, with D tentatively TRBD1 (6 bases). V lost 0 bases, J lost 6 bases, and 13 bases lay in between. The CDR3 length is 15 residues. Germline V lookup: CDR1 SGHAT, CDR2 FQNNGV.